This TCR beta chain originates from a study of blood T cell repertoires in COVID-19. For the study at large: The United States, Italy and Spain provided the acute and convalescent COVID-19 samples. The cDNA or gDNA used as material had been derived from T cells, B-cell-depleted T cells, or PBMCs.

Germline V gene sequence: CDR1 MNHEY, CDR2 SVGAGI. The CDR3 length is 15 residues. Trimming pared 4 bases from V and 8 bases from J, leaving 17 bases between. Original processing methods: Researchers report that nucleated cell counts were estimated from reference gene primer amplification. Method: immunoSEQ multiplex PCR; TCRdb's copy keeps in-frame clones and lacks some. V, J and clone size reflect that table, while D and trimming were determined from the DNA. The repertoire holds about 100,000 clones, with roughly 90% as singletons. The sample taken for sequencing was peripheral blood. The clonotype comes from a man in his 70s with acute or convalescent COVID-19. The V gene is TRBV6-5, the J gene TRBJ1-4; D gene unclear. CDR3 coding DNA: TGTGCCAGCAGTTCAAGCGGGGTTGGTAAAGAAAAACTGTTTTTT. Translated: CASSSSGVGKEKLFF.